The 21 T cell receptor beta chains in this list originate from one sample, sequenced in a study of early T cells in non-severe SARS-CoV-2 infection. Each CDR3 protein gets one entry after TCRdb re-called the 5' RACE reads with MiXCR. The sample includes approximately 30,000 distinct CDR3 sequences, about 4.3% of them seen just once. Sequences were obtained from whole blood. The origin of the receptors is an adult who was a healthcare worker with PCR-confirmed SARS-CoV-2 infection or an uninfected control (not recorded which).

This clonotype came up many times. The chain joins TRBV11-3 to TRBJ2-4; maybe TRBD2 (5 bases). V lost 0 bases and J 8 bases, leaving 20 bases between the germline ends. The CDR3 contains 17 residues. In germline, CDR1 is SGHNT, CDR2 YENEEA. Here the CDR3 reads CASSLDPGGSCRDIQYF. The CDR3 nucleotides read TGTGCCAGCAGCTTAGATCCTGGCGGGTCTTGCCGAGACATTCAGTACTTC.

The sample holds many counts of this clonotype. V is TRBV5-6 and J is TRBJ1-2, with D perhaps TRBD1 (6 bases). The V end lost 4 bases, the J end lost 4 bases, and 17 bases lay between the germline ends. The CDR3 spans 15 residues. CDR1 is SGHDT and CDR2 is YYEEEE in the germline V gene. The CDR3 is CASSELDREGYGYTF. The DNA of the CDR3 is TGTGCCAGCAGCGAACTGGACAGAGAAGGCTATGGCTACACCTTC.

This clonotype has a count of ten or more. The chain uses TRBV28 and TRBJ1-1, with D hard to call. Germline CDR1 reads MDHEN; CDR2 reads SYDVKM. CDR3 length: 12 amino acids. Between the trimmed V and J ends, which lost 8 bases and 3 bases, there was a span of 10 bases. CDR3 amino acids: CASYGPHTEAFF. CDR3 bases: TGTGCCAGCTATGGACCTCACACTGAAGCTTTCTTT.

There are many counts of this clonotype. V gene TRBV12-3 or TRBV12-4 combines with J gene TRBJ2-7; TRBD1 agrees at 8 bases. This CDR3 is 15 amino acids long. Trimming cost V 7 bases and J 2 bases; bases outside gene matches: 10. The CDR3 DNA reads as TGTGCCAGCACCCTAGGACAGGGTGGGACCTACGAGCAGTACTTC. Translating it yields CASTLGQGGTYEQYF.

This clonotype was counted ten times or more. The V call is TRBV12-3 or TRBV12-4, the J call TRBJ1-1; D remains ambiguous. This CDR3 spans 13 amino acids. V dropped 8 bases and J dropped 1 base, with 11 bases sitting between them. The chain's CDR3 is CASFRGANTEAFF. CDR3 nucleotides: TGTGCCAGCTTCCGGGGAGCGAACACTGAAGCTTTCTTT.

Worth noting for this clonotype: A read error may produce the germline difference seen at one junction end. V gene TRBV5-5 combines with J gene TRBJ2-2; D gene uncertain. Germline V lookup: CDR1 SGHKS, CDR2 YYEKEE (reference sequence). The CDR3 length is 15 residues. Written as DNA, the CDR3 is TGTGCCAGCAGCTTGGGGCTGACGAACACCAGGGAGCTGTTTTTT. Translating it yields CASSLGLTNTRELFF.

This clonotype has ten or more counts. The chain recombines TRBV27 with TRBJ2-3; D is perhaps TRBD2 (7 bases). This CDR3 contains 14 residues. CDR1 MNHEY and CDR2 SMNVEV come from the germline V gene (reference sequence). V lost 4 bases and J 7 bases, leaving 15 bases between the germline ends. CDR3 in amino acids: CASSWGGAKYTQYF. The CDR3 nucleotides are TGTGCCAGCAGTTGGGGGGGGGCTAAGTATACGCAGTATTTT.

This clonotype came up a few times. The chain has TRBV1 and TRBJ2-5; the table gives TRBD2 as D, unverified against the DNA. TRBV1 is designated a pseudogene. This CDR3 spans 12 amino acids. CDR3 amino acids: CTSRPSLETQYF. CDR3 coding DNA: TGCACCAGCAGGCCTAGCCTGGAGACCCAGTACTTC.

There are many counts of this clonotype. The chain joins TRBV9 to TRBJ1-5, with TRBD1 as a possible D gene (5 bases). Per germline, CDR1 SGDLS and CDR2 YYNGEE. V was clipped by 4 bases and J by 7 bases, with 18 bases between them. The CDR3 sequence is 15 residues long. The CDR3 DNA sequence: TGTGCCAGCAGCTTAAGCGGGCAGGGATTCCAGCCCCAGCATTTT. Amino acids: CASSLSGQGFQPQHF.

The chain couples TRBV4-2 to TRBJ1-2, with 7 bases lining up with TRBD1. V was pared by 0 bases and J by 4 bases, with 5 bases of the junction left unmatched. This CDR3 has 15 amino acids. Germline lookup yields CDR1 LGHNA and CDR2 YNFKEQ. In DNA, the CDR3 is TGTGCCAGCAGCCAAGAGGGGGACAGCCTCTATGGCTACACCTTC. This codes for CASSQEGDSLYGYTF.

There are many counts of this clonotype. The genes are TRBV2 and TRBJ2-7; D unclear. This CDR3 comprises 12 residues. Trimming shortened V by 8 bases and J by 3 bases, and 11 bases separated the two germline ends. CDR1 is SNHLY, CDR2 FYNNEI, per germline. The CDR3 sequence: CASGVEIYEQYF. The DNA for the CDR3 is TGTGCCAGCGGGGTGGAGATCTACGAGCAGTACTTC.

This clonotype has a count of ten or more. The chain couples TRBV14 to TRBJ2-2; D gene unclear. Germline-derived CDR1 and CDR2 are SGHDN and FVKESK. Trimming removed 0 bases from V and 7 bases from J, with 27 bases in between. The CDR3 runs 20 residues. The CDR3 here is CASSQDGFDLTRSFIGELFF. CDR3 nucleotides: TGTGCCAGCAGCCAAGATGGTTTCGATCTTACACGGAGTTTTATCGGGGAGCTGTTTTTT.

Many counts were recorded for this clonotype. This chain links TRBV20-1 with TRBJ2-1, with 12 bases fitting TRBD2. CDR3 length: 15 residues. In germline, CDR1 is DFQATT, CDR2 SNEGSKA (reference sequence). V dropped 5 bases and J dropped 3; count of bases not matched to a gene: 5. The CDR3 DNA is TGCAGTGCTCAAAAGACTAGCGGGGGCTACAATGAGCAGTTCTTC. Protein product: CSAQKTSGGYNEQFF.

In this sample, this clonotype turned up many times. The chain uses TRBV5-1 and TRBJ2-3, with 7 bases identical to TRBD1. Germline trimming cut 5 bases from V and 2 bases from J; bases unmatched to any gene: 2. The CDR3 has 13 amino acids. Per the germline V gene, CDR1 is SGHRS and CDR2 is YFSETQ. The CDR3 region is CASSQGDTDTQYF. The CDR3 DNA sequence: TGCGCCAGCAGTCAGGGGGACACAGATACGCAGTATTTT.

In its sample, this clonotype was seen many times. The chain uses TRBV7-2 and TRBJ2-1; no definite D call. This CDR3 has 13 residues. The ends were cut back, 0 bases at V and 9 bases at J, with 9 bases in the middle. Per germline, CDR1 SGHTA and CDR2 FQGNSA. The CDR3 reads CASSLAGSSEQFF. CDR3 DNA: TGTGCCAGCAGCTTAGCGGGTTCCTCTGAGCAGTTCTTC.

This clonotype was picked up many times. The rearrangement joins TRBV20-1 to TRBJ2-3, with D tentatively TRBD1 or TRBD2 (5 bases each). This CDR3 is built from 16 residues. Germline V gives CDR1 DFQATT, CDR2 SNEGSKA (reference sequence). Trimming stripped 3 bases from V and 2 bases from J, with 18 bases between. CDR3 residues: CSASFDPGPYTDTQYF. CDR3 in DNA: TGCAGTGCTAGCTTTGACCCGGGACCATACACAGATACGCAGTATTTT.

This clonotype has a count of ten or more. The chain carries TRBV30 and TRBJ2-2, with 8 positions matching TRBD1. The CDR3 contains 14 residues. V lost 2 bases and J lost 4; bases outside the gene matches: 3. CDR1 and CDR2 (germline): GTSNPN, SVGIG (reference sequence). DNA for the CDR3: TGTGCCTGGAGTACAGGGGGTGTCACCGGGGAGCTGTTTTTT. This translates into CAWSTGGVTGELFF.

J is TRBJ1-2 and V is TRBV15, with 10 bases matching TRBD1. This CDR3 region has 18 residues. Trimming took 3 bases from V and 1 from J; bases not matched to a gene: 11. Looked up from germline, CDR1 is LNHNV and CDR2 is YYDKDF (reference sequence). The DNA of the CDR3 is TGTGCCACCAGCAGTAGACAGGGGGCTGGAAGAAGTAACTATGGCTACACCTTC. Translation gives CATSSRQGAGRSNYGYTF.

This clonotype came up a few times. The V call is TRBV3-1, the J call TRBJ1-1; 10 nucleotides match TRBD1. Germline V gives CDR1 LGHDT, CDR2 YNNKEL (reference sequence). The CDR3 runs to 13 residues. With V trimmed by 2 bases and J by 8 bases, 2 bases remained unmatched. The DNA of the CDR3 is TGTGCCAGCAGCCAACCGGGACAGGGGGAAGCTTTCTTT. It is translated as CASSQPGQGEAFF.

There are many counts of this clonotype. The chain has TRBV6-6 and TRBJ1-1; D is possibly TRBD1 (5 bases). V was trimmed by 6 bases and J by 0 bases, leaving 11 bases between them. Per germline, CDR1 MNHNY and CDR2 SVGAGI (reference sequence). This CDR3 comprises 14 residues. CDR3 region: CASRGGTMNTEAFF. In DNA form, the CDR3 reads TGTGCCAGCAGGGGGGGTACCATGAACACTGAAGCTTTCTTT.

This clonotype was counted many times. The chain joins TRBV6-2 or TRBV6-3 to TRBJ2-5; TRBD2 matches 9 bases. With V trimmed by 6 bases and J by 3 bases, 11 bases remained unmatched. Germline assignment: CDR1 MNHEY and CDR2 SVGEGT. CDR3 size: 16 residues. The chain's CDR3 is CASRIIAGETEETQYF. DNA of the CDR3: TGTGCCAGCAGAATAATAGCGGGGGAGACTGAAGAGACCCAGTACTTC.